The rows below give T cell receptor beta chains drawn from one sample of a study of blood T cell repertoires in COVID-19. TCRdb keeps only in-frame clones here, not all; method: immunoSEQ multiplex PCR. This table holds more than 450,000 clones, roughly 87% found once. The source material was PBMCs or T cells enriched from blood (not recorded which). The receptors shown here come from a woman aged 18-29 years who had recovered from COVID-19. The CDR3 runs from the conserved cysteine through the conserved F or W. D genes are given only for firm matches. The size field is filled for only some rows; it gives once, few, many or a size class.

d_call,clone_size,j_call,v_call,cdr3_aa,cdr3_nt
TRBD1,NA,TRBJ2-3,TRBV3-1/TRBV3-2,CASSPSGGTQYF,TGTGCCAGCAGCCCCTCAGGGGGTACGCAGTATTTT
TRBD1,once,TRBJ1-1,TRBV19,CASTLTGDTEAFF,TGTGCCAGTACCCTGACAGGGGACACTGAAGCTTTCTTT
TRBD1,NA,TRBJ1-5,TRBV5-1,CASSPGGQNNQPQHF,TGCGCCAGCAGCCCAGGGGGGCAGAACAATCAGCCCCAGCATTTT
NA,NA,TRBJ1-2,TRBV4-1,CASSPGHLGGYTF,TGCGCCAGCAGCCCGGGACACCTCGGGGGCTACACCTTC
NA,NA,TRBJ1-4,TRBV4-1,CASSLTAGVEGEKLFF,TGCGCCAGCAGCCTAACAGCTGGTGTTGAAGGTGAAAAACTGTTTTTT
NA,NA,TRBJ1-3,TRBV28,CASSPPWGQKDTIYF,TGTGCCAGCAGCCCCCCATGGGGGCAGAAGGACACCATATATTTT
NA,NA,TRBJ1-1,TRBV6-1,CASSEQGENTEAFF,TGTGCCAGCAGTGAACAAGGGGAGAACACTGAAGCTTTCTTT
NA,NA,TRBJ2-7,TRBV10-3,CAIMGQGREQYF,TGTGCCATCATGGGCCAGGGCAGGGAGCAGTACTTC
NA,NA,TRBJ1-2,TRBV18,CASSRAGNDNYGYTF,TGTGCCAGCTCACGAGCAGGGAACGATAACTATGGCTACACCTTC
NA,NA,TRBJ2-7,TRBV19,CASSITGSYEQYF,TGTGCCAGTAGTATAACAGGTTCCTACGAGCAGTACTTC
NA,NA,TRBJ2-7,TRBV6-5,CASSMTYREEQYF,TGTGCCAGCTCAATGACCTACAGGGAAGAGCAGTACTTC
TRBD2,NA,TRBJ2-7,TRBV6-7,CASSQGTSGGLRYEQYF,TGTGCCAGCAGTCAGGGGACTAGCGGGGGACTCCGCTACGAGCAGTACTTC
TRBD1,NA,TRBJ1-4,TRBV19,CASSIVSGQGDEKLFF,TGTGCCAGTAGTATCGTCTCGGGACAGGGAGACGAAAAACTGTTTTTT
NA,NA,TRBJ2-1,TRBV23-1,CASRSRWGGPYNEQFF,TGCGCCAGCAGAAGTCGGTGGGGGGGGCCTTATAATGAGCAGTTCTTC
TRBD1,once,TRBJ1-1,TRBV5-1,CASSLGQGANTEAFF,TGCGCCAGCAGCCTTGGACAGGGAGCGAACACTGAAGCTTTCTTT
NA,NA,TRBJ1-2,TRBV2,CASREAPGHVLF,TGTGCCAGCAGAGAAGCTCCGGGACACGTCCTTTTC
TRBD1,NA,TRBJ1-2,TRBV2,CATTTGDGYTF,TGTGCCACCACAACAGGGGATGGCTACACCTTC
TRBD2,NA,TRBJ2-5,TRBV5-1,CASRISSGGAGETQYF,TGCGCCAGCAGAATAAGTAGCGGGGGGGCCGGAGAGACCCAGTACTTC
NA,NA,TRBJ2-5,TRBV3-1/TRBV3-2,CASSHRDSQETQYF,TGTGCCAGCAGCCACCGTGACAGCCAAGAGACCCAGTACTTC
TRBD1,NA,TRBJ2-5,TRBV23-1,CASSRPTGIQETQYF,TGCGCCAGCAGTCGACCGACAGGGATCCAAGAGACCCAGTACTTC
NA,NA,TRBJ1-1,TRBV7-9,CASTYAGTLEAFF,TGTGCCAGCACCTACGCCGGGACTCTTGAAGCTTTCTTT
TRBD1,NA,TRBJ1-1,TRBV5-1,CASSLAVDRASEAFF,TGCGCCAGCAGCTTGGCAGTAGACAGGGCGAGTGAAGCTTTCTTT
TRBD1,NA,TRBJ1-2,TRBV10-2,CASSTGTGSYGYTF,TGCGCCAGCAGTACGGGGACAGGTTCCTATGGCTACACCTTC
TRBD1,once,TRBJ1-6,TRBV4-1,CASSQDSFRDRNSPLHF,TGCGCCAGCAGCCAAGATTCTTTCCGGGACAGAAATTCACCCCTCCACTTT
TRBD2,NA,TRBJ2-1,TRBV23-1,CASLPRLAAYNEQFF,TGCGCCAGCCTTCCCCGACTAGCGGCATACAATGAGCAGTTCTTC
NA,NA,TRBJ1-3,TRBV5-6,CASSLYAGGGNTIYF,TGTGCCAGCAGCTTGTATGCGGGAGGAGGAAACACCATATATTTT
TRBD2,once,TRBJ2-1,TRBV4-2,CASSQGAGGPNEQFF,TGTGCCAGCAGCCAAGGAGCGGGGGGGCCGAATGAGCAGTTCTTC
NA,NA,TRBJ2-1,TRBV9,CASSVGGDEQFF,TGTGCCAGCAGCGTAGGCGGGGATGAGCAGTTCTTC
TRBD1,NA,TRBJ2-2,TRBV2,CASSTDRGGGELFF,TGTGCCAGCAGCACCGACAGGGGAGGCGGGGAGCTGTTTTTT
NA,once,TRBJ2-7,TRBV5-5,CASSLNRVPWEQYF,TGTGCCAGCAGCTTGAATCGGGTTCCCTGGGAGCAGTACTTC
NA,NA,TRBJ2-1,TRBV5-4,CASSPRGSNEQFF,TGTGCCAGCAGCCCCCGTGGGAGCAATGAGCAGTTCTTC
NA,NA,TRBJ1-6,TRBV30,CAWSVVSSYNSPLHF,TGTGCCTGGAGTGTAGTCAGCTCCTATAATTCACCCCTCCACTTT
TRBD1,few,TRBJ1-2,TRBV3-1/TRBV3-2,CASSPGQGGGGYTF,TGTGCCAGCAGCCCGGGACAGGGGGGTGGAGGCTACACCTTC
NA,NA,TRBJ2-1,TRBV15,CATSRNRMEQFF,TGTGCCACCAGCAGAAACAGGATGGAGCAGTTCTTC
TRBD1,few,TRBJ1-4,TRBV28,CASRTPGGQVNEKLFF,TGTGCCAGCAGAACTCCGGGGGGACAGGTCAATGAAAAACTGTTTTTT
TRBD2,once,TRBJ2-3,TRBV3-1/TRBV3-2,CASSREPAGGLLPDTQYF,TGTGCCAGCAGCCGAGAACCAGCGGGGGGGCTTCTCCCAGATACGCAGTATTTT
TRBD1,few,TRBJ2-5,TRBV5-6,CASSSGTGAQETQYF,TGTGCCAGCAGCTCTGGGACAGGGGCACAAGAGACCCAGTACTTC
NA,few,TRBJ1-2,TRBV4-1,CASSQYNGYTF,TGCGCCAGCAGCCAATATAATGGCTACACCTTC
TRBD2,few,TRBJ2-3,TRBV29-1,CSVSQMGGGDTDTQYF,TGCAGCGTCTCCCAGATGGGCGGGGGGGACACAGATACGCAGTATTTT
NA,NA,TRBJ1-4,TRBV28,CASSPRLYSEKLFF,TGTGCCAGCAGTCCCCGACTGTATTCAGAAAAACTGTTTTTT
NA,NA,TRBJ1-1,TRBV30,CAWTRNTEAFF,TGTGCCTGGACCCGGAACACTGAAGCTTTCTTT
NA,NA,TRBJ1-6,TRBV27,CASSLGLSYNSPLHF,TGTGCCAGCAGTTTGGGGCTCTCCTATAATTCACCCCTCCACTTT
TRBD1,NA,TRBJ2-2,TRBV28,CASSSGGLGTGTNTGELFF,TGTGCCAGCAGTAGTGGGGGACTTGGGACAGGGACGAACACCGGGGAGCTGTTTTTT
NA,NA,TRBJ2-1,TRBV27,CASSLGPTGFNEQFF,TGTGCCAGCAGTCTGGGCCCTACAGGGTTCAATGAGCAGTTCTTC
NA,NA,TRBJ2-7,TRBV11-2,CASSLGGGAGKNEQYF,TGTGCCAGCAGCTTAGGAGGGGGGGCTGGGAAGAACGAGCAGTACTTC
NA,once,TRBJ2-1,TRBV12-5,CASAFARAIVYNEQFF,TGTGCTAGTGCCTTCGCGAGGGCTATTGTCTACAATGAGCAGTTCTTC
NA,NA,TRBJ2-7,TRBV10-2,CASTSSYEQYF,TGCGCCAGCACGAGTTCCTACGAGCAGTACTTC
NA,once,TRBJ1-3,TRBV5-6,CASSYWRGYSGNTIYF,TGTGCCAGCAGCTATTGGAGGGGATACTCTGGAAACACCATATATTTT
TRBD2,few,TRBJ2-7,TRBV12-3/TRBV12-4,CASGVSGGNEQYF,TGTGCCAGCGGAGTTAGCGGGGGCAACGAGCAGTACTTC
TRBD1,NA,TRBJ2-7,TRBV27,CASSLGPRDSRYEQYF,TGTGCCAGCAGTTTAGGGCCCCGGGACAGTCGCTACGAGCAGTACTTC
NA,NA,TRBJ2-2,TRBV3-1/TRBV3-2,CASSQDRRAGELFF,TGTGCCAGCAGCCAAGATAGGAGAGCCGGGGAGCTGTTTTTT
NA,NA,TRBJ1-2,TRBV29-1,CSVDMWQAGGYTF,TGCAGCGTTGATATGTGGCAAGCAGGTGGCTACACCTTC
NA,NA,TRBJ2-7,TRBV5-1,CASSLGQNNEQYF,TGCGCCAGCAGCTTGGGCCAGAATAACGAGCAGTACTTC